This TCR beta chain was obtained from a study of blood T cell repertoires in COVID-19 (dated by TCRdb to the early 2020s). About the study as a whole: Samples covering the acute and convalescent phases of COVID-19 were provided by collaborators in the United States, Italy and Spain. Sample metadata almost always included a de-identified subject ID, COVID-19 status, age in years and sex. Where HLA class I and class II types were available, the types were taken from metadata supplied by the sample provider, not from assay-based typing. The samples were drawn from two sources: the first 160 participants of the ongoing ImmuneRACE study, and 1,000 to 1,500 subjects contributed by 6 global collaborators. A freely available public database, intended as a resource for researchers studying the immune response to SARS-CoV-2, is where the repertoires were released. The prospective study material was composed of cDNA or gDNA derived from T cells, B-cell-depleted T cells, or PBMCs. Subjects who had been exposed to COVID-19, were actively infected with it, or had recovered from it provided the deeply sampled blood TCRbeta repertoires that made up the dataset. Summary of the overall study and its limitations: The quantity of clinical and demographic metadata differed by source and by participant and was supplied without curation.

TCRbeta CDR3 regions were amplified from genomic DNA using the immunoSEQ Assay, a bias-controlled multiplex PCR. The original methods were these. Nucleated cell counts per sample were estimated from amplification of reference gene primers within the assay. To quantify the absolute abundance of each unique TCRbeta CDR3 rearrangement, sequence reads were collapsed and filtered. For each sample, productive Simpson clonality was calculated by taking the square root of Simpson's diversity index across productive rearrangements. The table was pulled from immuneACCESS by TCRdb, which kept in-frame rearrangements only. Such tables lose some clones; where checked, under half of the loss comes from unresolved V genes, and the rest has no known cause. V and J calls and clone size follow that table, whereas D and trimming were derived from the DNA. Counted in this sample were 25,000 to 35,000 clones; approximately 83% of them appeared once. Of the sample, around 25% is held by the ten largest clones.

Whole blood was collected in K2EDTA tubes by collaborating institutions according to the institutions' own protocols. For TCRbeta analysis, collaborator samples were shipped as frozen whole blood, as isolated PBMCs, or as DNA extracted from either sample type. CDR3 length: 15 amino acids, cysteine to phenylalanine. The read is trimmed to its CDR3 DNA, 45 bases read in frame from base 1. Taken from the germline V gene, the CDR1 and CDR2 loops are SGHVS and FQNEAQ. Between the V and J ends, shortened by 1 base and 3 bases respectively, the junction contains 10 bases. Concerning this clone itself: There is no known antigen for this receptor. No base quality values were provided; no much bigger clone lies one nucleotide off.

The TCR sequence derives from an older man with active COVID-19. The sequencing sample was made of peripheral blood. This receptor chain uses TRBV7-8 and TRBJ1-5; a confident D gene designation cannot be given. The CDR3 protein sequence reads: CASSLGRVSNQPQHF. Here is the DNA: TGTGCCAGCAGCTTAGGTCGGGTGTCCAATCAGCCCCAGCATTTT.